The source of this TCR beta chain is a study of blood T cells in healthy people across ages. The CDR3 has 14 residues. Trimming took 3 bases from V and 7 from J; bases not matched to a gene: 4. It was with a sample-barcoded 5' primer and a J-beta primer mix that a second PCR of roughly 7 to 12 cycles was run. The authors tagged each cDNA molecule using a template-switch adaptor with 12 random nucleotides. Sequencing of every sample gave 2.5 million or more CDR3-containing paired-end reads. TCRdb reprocessed the 5' RACE reads via MiXCR and lists one record per CDR3 protein. The sample consists of over 600,000 distinct CDR3 sequences, around 21% of them appearing once. This clonotype showed up just a few times. Per sample, at least 5 micrograms of total RNA were extracted.

This sequence joins TRBV12-3 or TRBV12-4 and TRBJ2-7, with 12 bases aligning to TRBD2. This receptor was obtained from a man aged 65-85 years in good health. Sequencing input: blood. CDR3 DNA sequence: TGTGCCAGCAGTTTCTCTAGCGGGAGGGATGAGCAGTACTTC. It encodes CASSFSSGRDEQYF.